Presented here are 21 T cell receptor beta chains from one specimen sequenced in a study of shared clonotypes between healthy human individuals. CD45RO-negative, CCR7-selected cells formed the naive CD8 fraction, which excluded terminally differentiated effector memory CD45RA+ cells. Sequenced by immunoSEQ multiplex PCR; TCRdb stores in-frame clones only, minus some. The sample contains more than 2 million clones, over 85% of which appear only once. Sequencing used naive CD8+ T cells from PBMCs. These receptor sequences come from a young man in good health. Some clones in this sample may be carry-over from other donors' samples.

This clone was seen a few times. The chain combines TRBV27 with TRBJ1-1; 10 nucleotides align to TRBD1. CDR1 and CDR2 from the germline V gene are MNHEY and SMNVEV (reference sequence). The V gene end was trimmed by 4 bases and the J gene end by 7 bases; junction bases not matched to a gene: 3. The CDR3 length is 13 residues. This CDR3 is CASSWGTGVEAFF. The CDR3 DNA follows: TGTGCCAGCAGTTGGGGGACAGGGGTTGAAGCTTTCTTT.

This chain uses TRBV15 with TRBJ1-5; a possible D gene is TRBD1 (5 bases). The CDR3 sequence is 15 residues long. V was trimmed by 5 bases and J by 0 bases, leaving 11 bases between them. Germline-derived CDR1 and CDR2 are LNHNV and YYDKDF (reference sequence). Written as DNA, the CDR3 is TGTGCCACCAGCGAACGGGACCGTAGCAATCAGCCCCAGCATTTT. Translated, it gives CATSERDRSNQPQHF.

Worth noting for this clone: The sample contains more than one DNA sequence encoding this CDR3. The CDR3 DNA reads TGTGCCAGCAGCCCCCCTGGACTAGCGAGAGAGACCCAGTACTTC. Amino acids: CASSPPGLARETQYF. The chain has TRBV11-2 and TRBJ2-5; 9 nucleotides agree with TRBD2. Germline loops: CDR1 SGHAT, CDR2 FQNNGV. The CDR3 covers 15 residues. The ends lost 5 bases at V and 4 bases at J; junction bases unmatched: 8.

Notes on this clone: Other DNA sequences within the sample encode an identical CDR3. This sequence joins TRBV7-9 and TRBJ2-1, with 8 nucleotides matching TRBD2. The CDR3 has 14 residues. J gave up 3 bases and V 5 bases, and 3 bases lay outside the gene matches. Germline V CDR1 and CDR2: SEHNR, FQNEAQ (reference sequence). CDR3 sequence reads: CASSSGTSYNEQFF. For the CDR3, the DNA is TGTGCCAGCAGCAGCGGGACTAGCTACAATGAGCAGTTCTTC.

The chain employs TRBV29-1 and TRBJ2-7; a weak D match, TRBD2 (5 bases). Trimming removed 0 bases from V and 5 bases from J, with 11 bases in between. The CDR3 is made up of 13 amino acids. Germline V gene data show CDR1 as SQVTM and CDR2 as ANQGSEA. The CDR3 loop reads CSVEDFEEDEQYF. The DNA of the CDR3 is TGCAGCGTTGAAGATTTTGAGGAGGACGAGCAGTACTTC.

This rearrangement joins TRBV9 to TRBJ1-3; D uncertain. CDR3 length equals 14 residues. Trimming removed 0 bases at V and 2 bases at J, with 6 bases between. From germline, CDR1 is SGDLS and CDR2 YYNGEE. The chain's CDR3 is CASSVVAAGNTIYF. As DNA, the CDR3 is TGTGCCAGCAGCGTAGTTGCAGCTGGAAACACCATATATTTT.

The chain carries TRBV28 and TRBJ1-6; TRBD1 is a possible D gene (6 bases). Per the germline V gene, CDR1 is MDHEN and CDR2 is SYDVKM. The CDR3 runs to 14 residues. Trimming stripped 6 bases from V and 7 bases from J, with 13 bases between. CDR3 in amino acids: CASSNRVVNSPLHF. CDR3 sequence (DNA): TGTGCCAGCAGCAACAGGGTGGTGAATTCACCCCTCCACTTT.

This chain links TRBV9 with TRBJ2-2; D is ambiguous. Germline loops: CDR1 SGDLS, CDR2 YYNGEE. V lost 7 bases to trimming and J lost 1 base, with 11 bases between them. The CDR3 contains 14 residues. The CDR3 here is CASQGKGNTGELFF. CDR3 nucleotides: TGTGCCAGCCAAGGGAAAGGGAACACCGGGGAGCTGTTTTTT.

This clone has more than one count but fewer than ten. This chain connects TRBV7-9 to TRBJ1-1, with 10 bases identical to TRBD1. CDR1 is SEHNR and CDR2 is FQNEAQ in the germline V gene (reference sequence). The CDR3 is 15 amino acids. V shed 6 bases, J shed 1 base, and the junction held 5 bases outside the gene matches. DNA of the CDR3: TGTGCCAGCAGGAGGGGACAGGGGCCGAACACTGAAGCTTTCTTT. Protein: CASRRGQGPNTEAFF.

The chain employs TRBV7-8 and TRBJ1-1, with D possibly matching TRBD1 (5 bases). This CDR3 has 15 amino acids. Germline V gives CDR1 SGHVS, CDR2 FQNEAQ. V dropped 5 bases and J dropped 0 bases, with 13 bases sitting between them. CDR3: CASSERAGMNTEAFF. In nucleotides, the CDR3 is TGTGCCAGCAGCGAACGGGCAGGGATGAACACTGAAGCTTTCTTT.

The chain carries TRBV11-2 and TRBJ2-1; 12 positions match TRBD2. This CDR3 is 15 amino acids long. CDR1 and CDR2 (germline): SGHAT, FQNNGV. The junction had 6 bases not matched to a gene; V was cut back by 6 bases and J by 6 bases. CDR3 in DNA: TGTGCCAGCAGAACCGGGACTAGCGGGTTCAATGAGCAGTTCTTC. Translation gives CASRTGTSGFNEQFF. Together with reference TRBV11-2 and TRBJ2-1, the CDR3 gives the full variable domain: EAGVAQSPRYKIIEKRQSVAFWCNPISGHATLYWYQQILGQGPKLLIQFQNNGVVDDSQLPKDRFSAERLKGVDSTLKIQPAKLEDSAVYLCASRTGTSGFNEQFFGPGTRLTVL.

The chain uses TRBV30 and TRBJ1-2; D remains unclear. The CDR3 consists of 11 residues. V shed 7 bases and J shed 4 bases, with 10 bases lying between them. Germline-derived CDR1 and CDR2 are GTSNPN and SVGIG (reference sequence). CDR3 loop: CASFGSYGYTF. The CDR3 DNA reads as TGTGCCTCATTCGGCTCCTATGGCTACACCTTC.

This clone was seen a single time. The rearrangement uses TRBV9 and TRBJ2-1, with TRBD1 matching over 9 bases. The CDR3 length is 17 residues. J lost 4 bases, V lost 1 base, and 9 bases had no gene match. CDR1 and CDR2 (germline): SGDLS, YYNGEE. The CDR3 DNA reads as TGTGCCAGCAGCGTATGGCCCTTTGGACAGGGGTACAATGAGCAGTTCTTC. Its translation is CASSVWPFGQGYNEQFF.

The chain couples TRBV6-5 to TRBJ2-1; no reliable D call. V was shortened by 6 bases and J by 8 bases, with 17 bases between the two germline ends. The CDR3 runs to 14 residues. In germline, CDR1 is MNHEY, CDR2 SVGAGI. The DNA of the CDR3 is TGTGCCAGCAGCCAGCTCTATCAGGTCCATGAGCAGTTCTTC. Residues: CASSQLYQVHEQFF.

The chain has TRBV5-5 and TRBJ1-2; 9 bases are a match to TRBD1. The germline gives CDR1 SGHKS, CDR2 YYEKEE (reference sequence). The J segment lost 0 bases and the V segment lost 1 base, leaving 10 bases of the junction unmatched. The length of the CDR3 is 18 residues. The DNA for the CDR3 is TGTGCCAGCAGCTTGTATCGGGACAGGGTACCCCCTAACTATGGCTACACCTTC. Protein product: CASSLYRDRVPPNYGYTF.

Note on this clone: Other DNA variants within this sample encode the same CDR3. The chain is built from TRBV6-5 and TRBJ1-1; D unclear. The CDR3 is made up of 15 amino acids. V lost 0 bases to trimming and J lost 1 base, with 9 bases between them. The germline gives CDR1 MNHEY, CDR2 SVGAGI. The DNA of the CDR3 is TGTGCCAGCAGTTACTCGACGGGCCCGAACACTGAAGCTTTCTTT. As protein: CASSYSTGPNTEAFF.

The CDR3: CASSQVYIAGSNQPQHF. The CDR3 nucleotides are TGCGCCAGCAGCCAAGTATATATCGCGGGGAGCAATCAGCCCCAGCATTTT. This rearrangement joins TRBV4-3 to TRBJ1-5; no reliable D call. Trimming shortened V by 1 base and J by 1 base, and 14 bases separated the two germline ends. CDR3 size: 17 residues. Germline lookup yields CDR1 LGHNA and CDR2 YSLEER.

The rearrangement uses TRBV7-9 and TRBJ2-7; 12 bases are shared with TRBD1. J was trimmed by 3 bases and V by 2 bases; bases with no gene match: 14. The germline V gene has CDR1 SEHNR and CDR2 FQNEAQ (reference sequence). The length of the CDR3 is 19 residues. The CDR3: CASSLRGTGGINSLYEQYF. In DNA form, the CDR3 reads TGTGCCAGCAGCTTAAGAGGGACAGGGGGCATCAATAGCCTCTACGAGCAGTACTTC.

V usage is TRBV13 and J usage is TRBJ2-2; D ambiguous. Germline V CDR1 and CDR2: PRHDT, FYEKMQ (reference sequence). V lost 4 bases and J lost 4, with 10 bases in between. This CDR3 spans 14 amino acids. The CDR3 spells CASSSQDITGELFF. CDR3 nucleotide sequence: TGTGCCAGCAGCTCCCAAGACATCACCGGGGAGCTGTTTTTT.

The V gene is TRBV14, the J gene TRBJ2-7; tentative D call: TRBD1 (6 bases). This CDR3 contains 15 residues. V was clipped by 3 bases and J by 0 bases, with 12 bases between them. Germline V gene sequence: CDR1 SGHDN, CDR2 FVKESK. The CDR3 DNA reads as TGTGCCAGCAGCCAGCAGGGGCGAAGCTCCTACGAGCAGTACTTC. Its translation: CASSQQGRSSYEQYF.

The V and J genes are TRBV19 and TRBJ2-3; 7 bases line up with TRBD2. Germline V gene sequence: CDR1 LNHDA, CDR2 SQIVND (reference sequence). The CDR3 has 15 residues. After removal of 3 bases from V and 4 bases from J, the junction contained 7 bases not matched to a gene. CDR3 bases: TGTGCCAGTAGTATGATGCGGGAGTGGCCAGATACGCAGTATTTT. Translated: CASSMMREWPDTQYF.